The 9 T cell receptor beta chains in this list originate from one sample, sequenced in a study of T cell responses to AZD1222 COVID-19 vaccine. The protocol was immunoSEQ multiplex PCR, while the TCRdb copy is restricted to in-frame clones and leaves out a portion. The table records roughly 120,000 clones, roughly 86% of them present only once. The sequenced sample was peripheral blood, obtained on day 0 of MenACWY control vaccination. Receptors originate from an adult in good health.

The rearrangement links TRBV28 to TRBJ1-1; a possible D gene is TRBD1 (6 bases). Germline lookup yields CDR1 MDHEN and CDR2 SYDVKM. V was trimmed by 5 bases and J by 4 bases, leaving 20 bases between them. The CDR3 length is 16 residues. CDR3 region: CASSPWAGVLGTEAFF. CDR3 nucleotide sequence: TGTGCCAGCAGTCCCTGGGCAGGGGTGCTTGGCACTGAAGCTTTCTTT.

The chain is built from TRBV5-1 and TRBJ1-3, with D possibly TRBD1 on 5 matching bases. The length of the CDR3 is 13 residues. Trimming took 5 bases from V and 4 from J, leaving 10 bases between them. Germline V CDR1 and CDR2: SGHRS, YFSETQ. The CDR3 sequence: CASSGGYGNTIYF. CDR3 nucleotide sequence: TGCGCCAGCAGTGGGGGATACGGAAACACCATATATTTT.

The chain is built from TRBV28 and TRBJ2-7; D remains ambiguous. Germline CDR1 MDHEN, CDR2 SYDVKM. This CDR3 is 12 amino acids long. V was shortened by 8 bases and J by 6 bases, with 14 bases between the two germline ends. The CDR3 loop reads CASRKQRVEQYF. The CDR3 DNA is TGTGCCAGCCGCAAACAAAGGGTCGAGCAGTACTTC.

The rearrangement links TRBV28 to TRBJ1-4; unclear D gene. The germline V and J ends were trimmed by 5 bases and 4 bases, with 20 bases remaining between them. There are 17 residues in the CDR3. The germline V gene encodes CDR1 MDHEN and CDR2 SYDVKM. The CDR3 spells CASSPPPRESDNEKLFF. CDR3 sequence (DNA): TGTGCCAGCAGTCCACCACCCCGGGAGAGCGATAATGAAAAACTGTTTTTT.

The chain uses TRBV18 and TRBJ1-5; D not certain. The CDR3 is 14 amino acids. Germline CDR1 is KGHSH and CDR2 is LQKENI. V gave up 5 bases and J gave up 0 bases, with 8 bases separating them. The CDR3: CASSSGNSNQPQHF. CDR3 nucleotides: TGTGCCAGCTCAAGCGGAAATAGCAATCAGCCCCAGCATTTT.

CDR3 in DNA: TGCAGCGACCTCCGGGGACCAGATACGCAGTATTTT. Translation: CSDLRGPDTQYF. The chain joins TRBV29-1 to TRBJ2-3; the D call may be TRBD1 or TRBD2 (5 bases each). The germline V gene encodes CDR1 SQVTM and CDR2 ANQGSEA. Trimming removed 7 bases at V and 4 bases at J, with 12 bases between. This CDR3 has 12 residues.

This chain links TRBV29-1 with TRBJ1-1, with unresolved D. The V gene's germline CDR1 is SQVTM and CDR2 ANQGSEA. The CDR3 contains 13 residues. The V end lost 6 bases, the J end lost 0 bases, and 11 bases lay between the germline ends. CDR3 coding DNA: TGCAGCGTCTTGGGCAACATGAACACTGAAGCTTTCTTT. Encoded protein: CSVLGNMNTEAFF.

The CDR3 region has the DNA TGTGCCAGCAGCCCCCCCCATGGGGGGTGGACTGAAGCTTTCTTT. Its protein product is CASSPPHGGWTEAFF. The chain has TRBV7-2 and TRBJ1-1; D perhaps matches TRBD1 (5 bases). Germline assignment: CDR1 SGHTA and CDR2 FQGNSA. The CDR3 contains 15 residues. V lost 5 bases, J lost 5 bases, and 18 bases lay in between.

V is TRBV7-2 and J is TRBJ1-2; D may be TRBD1 (6 bases). This CDR3 is built from 12 residues. Germline V gene data show CDR1 as SGHTA and CDR2 as FQGNSA. V was clipped by 5 bases and J by 5 bases, with 9 bases between them. DNA of the CDR3: TGTGCCAGCAGCCCCGGACAGTATGGCTACACCTTC. This translates into CASSPGQYGYTF.